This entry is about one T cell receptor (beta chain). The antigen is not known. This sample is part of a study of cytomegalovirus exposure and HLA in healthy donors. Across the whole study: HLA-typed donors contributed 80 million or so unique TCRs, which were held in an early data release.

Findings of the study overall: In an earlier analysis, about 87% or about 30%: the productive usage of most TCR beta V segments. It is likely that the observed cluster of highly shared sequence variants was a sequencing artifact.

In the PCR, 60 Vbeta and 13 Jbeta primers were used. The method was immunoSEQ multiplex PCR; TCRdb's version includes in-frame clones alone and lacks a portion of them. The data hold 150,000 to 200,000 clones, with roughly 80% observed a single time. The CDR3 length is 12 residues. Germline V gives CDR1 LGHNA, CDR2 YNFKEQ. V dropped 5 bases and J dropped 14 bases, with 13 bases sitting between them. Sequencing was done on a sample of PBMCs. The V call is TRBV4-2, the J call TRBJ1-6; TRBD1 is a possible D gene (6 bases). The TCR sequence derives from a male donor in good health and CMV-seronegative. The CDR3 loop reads CASSFLGGSLHF. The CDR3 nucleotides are TGTGCCAGCAGCTTCCTAGGGGGATCCCTCCACTTT.